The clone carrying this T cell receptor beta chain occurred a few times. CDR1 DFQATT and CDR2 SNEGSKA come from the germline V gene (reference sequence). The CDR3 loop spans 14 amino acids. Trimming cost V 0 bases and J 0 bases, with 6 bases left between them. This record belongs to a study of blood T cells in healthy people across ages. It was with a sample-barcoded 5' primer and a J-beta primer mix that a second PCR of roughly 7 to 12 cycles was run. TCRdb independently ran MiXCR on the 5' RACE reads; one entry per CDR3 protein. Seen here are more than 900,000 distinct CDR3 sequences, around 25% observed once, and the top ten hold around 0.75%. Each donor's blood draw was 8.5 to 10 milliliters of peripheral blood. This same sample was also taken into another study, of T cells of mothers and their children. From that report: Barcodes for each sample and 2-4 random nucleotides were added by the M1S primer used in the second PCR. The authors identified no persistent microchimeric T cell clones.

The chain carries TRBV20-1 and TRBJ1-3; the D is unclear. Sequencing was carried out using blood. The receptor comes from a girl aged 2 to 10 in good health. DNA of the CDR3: TGCAGTGCTAGAGAGCAGCTCTCTGGAAACACCATATATTTT. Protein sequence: CSAREQLSGNTIYF.